The 6 T cell receptor beta chains given below trace back to one sample, sequenced in a study of regulatory T cells in long-lasting Graves disease. Construction of TCR beta libraries relied on iRepertoire HTBI primers and on Arm-PCR targeting CDR3 regions. TCRdb analysed the multiplex PCR reads with MiXCR anew, one entry per CDR3 protein. The profile shows approximately 310,000 distinct CDR3 sequences, 15% to 20% of them singletons. Time point indicated: newly diagnosed GD, antithyroid drugs for less than 3 months. From RNA extracted from PBMCs, the TCR library was made. The sequenced sample was peripheral blood mononuclear cells (PBMCs), obtained at new diagnosis, from a patient treated with antithyroid drugs. The receptors originated from a female donor with Graves disease.

This rearrangement joins TRBV14 to TRBJ2-3; unclear D gene. The CDR3 extends over 15 amino acids. The germline CDR1 and CDR2 sequences are SGHDN and FVKESK. Trimming shortened V by 1 base and J by 1 base, and 9 bases separated the two germline ends. CDR3 bases: TGTGCCAGCAGCCAAGTATGGATGGGCACAGATACGCAGTATTTT. It encodes CASSQVWMGTDTQYF.

This clonotype was seen only a few times. The chain employs TRBV12-3 or TRBV12-4 and TRBJ2-3; 13 nucleotides line up with TRBD2. V dropped 6 bases and J dropped 4; count of bases not matched to a gene: 4. The CDR3 consists of 15 residues. The CDR3 region is CASSPGTSGADTQYF. CDR3 nucleotide sequence: TGTGCCAGCAGCCCCGGGACTAGCGGGGCAGATACGCAGTATTTT.

There are many counts of this clonotype. The chain carries TRBV4-2 and TRBJ2-7; possible D gene TRBD1, 6 bases. V dropped 0 bases and J dropped 4 bases, with 10 bases sitting between them. Germline CDR1 is LGHNA and CDR2 is YNFKEQ. The CDR3 is 14 residues long. The CDR3 DNA reads as TGTGCCAGCAGCCAAGATGGGGGCGGGTACGAGCAGTACTTC. Protein: CASSQDGGGYEQYF.

This clonotype was seen many times. The gene calls are TRBV12-3 or TRBV12-4 and TRBJ1-1; D is unclear. The V end was cut by 8 bases, the J end by 10 bases, with 14 bases between. The CDR3 runs to 11 residues. The CDR3 loop reads CASQLTHRAFF. The DNA of the CDR3 is TGTGCCAGCCAACTGACGCATAGAGCTTTCTTT.

As concerns this clonotype: Mismatch with germline at one junction end may stem from a read error. The J gene is TRBJ2-7, the V gene TRBV13, with 9 bases lining up with TRBD1. Germline CDR1 is PRHDT and CDR2 is FYEKMQ (reference sequence). The CDR3 length is 13 residues. The CDR3 coding sequence is TGTGCCAGCAGCTTAGCCGGGGGACAGGGTGGGGACTTC. Protein sequence: CASSLAGGQGGDF.

This clonotype was seen at least ten times. The genes are TRBV14 and TRBJ2-3; D not resolved. V shed 6 bases and J shed 6 bases, with 10 bases lying between them. Germline CDR1 reads SGHDN; CDR2 reads FVKESK. This CDR3 is 12 amino acids long. This chain's CDR3 is CASRSTTDTQYF. CDR3 coding DNA: TGTGCCAGCAGGTCAACTACGGATACGCAGTATTTT.